Listed below are T cell receptor beta chains from one sample, sequenced in a study of blood T cell repertoires in COVID-19. Measured with immunoSEQ multiplex PCR; TCRdb has only the in-frame clones, and not every one. Of over 250,000 clones in the sample, about 88% were seen once. Sequenced sample: peripheral blood. The receptor source for this set is a woman between 40 and 55 years old who had recovered from COVID-19. The CDR3 runs from the conserved cysteine through the conserved F or W. A D gene is named only where the DNA matches it firmly. The size field is filled for only some rows; it gives once, few, many or a size class.

TRBJ1-5	.	TRBD1	TRBV19	CASTPPRQGLGVSNQPQHF	TGTGCCAGTACCCCCCCCCGACAGGGGCTGGGTGTTAGCAATCAGCCCCAGCATTTT
TRBJ2-7	.	TRBD2	TRBV7-3	CASSPAGLPGYEQYF	TGTGCCAGCAGCCCGGCGGGACTACCGGGCTACGAGCAGTACTTC
TRBJ2-6	.	.	TRBV9	CASSPNKSGANVLTF	TGTGCCAGCAGCCCAAACAAGTCCGGGGCCAACGTCCTGACTTTC
TRBJ2-1	.	TRBD2	TRBV11-2	CASSLVGGRRYNEQFF	TGTGCCAGCAGCTTAGTCGGCGGGAGGCGCTACAATGAGCAGTTCTTC
TRBJ2-1	.	TRBD2	TRBV9	CASSPGGRPEQFF	TGTGCCAGCAGCCCGGGGGGGCGACCGGAGCAGTTCTTC
TRBJ2-1	.	TRBD2	TRBV7-2	CASSTRGTTERQFF	TGTGCCAGCAGCACCCGCGGGACTACGGAGCGGCAGTTCTTC
TRBJ2-2	few	.	TRBV2	CASSDSRSAGELFF	TGTGCCAGCAGTGATTCTAGGTCGGCCGGGGAGCTGTTTTTT
TRBJ2-7	.	.	TRBV7-2	CASSLLGGGTYEQYF	TGTGCCAGCAGCTTATTGGGGGGTGGCACCTACGAGCAGTACTTC
TRBJ1-4	.	.	TRBV5-1	CASSLGRAGNEKLFF	TGCGCCAGCAGCTTGGGGAGGGCAGGGAATGAAAAACTGTTTTTT
TRBJ1-5	.	TRBD1	TRBV27	CASSRTGSNQPQHF	TGTGCCAGCAGTAGGACAGGTAGCAATCAGCCCCAGCATTTT
TRBJ2-1	.	TRBD2	TRBV27	CASSRTSGTQSYNEQFF	TGTGCCAGCAGCAGGACTAGCGGGACCCAGTCCTACAATGAGCAGTTCTTC
TRBJ2-3	.	.	TRBV7-9	CASTNLDTQYF	TGTGCCAGCACCAACCTGGATACGCAGTATTTT
TRBJ2-1	.	.	TRBV10-3	CAISESRQGGNEQFF	TGTGCCATCAGTGAGTCTAGGCAGGGGGGCAATGAGCAGTTCTTC
TRBJ2-2	.	TRBD2	TRBV6-5	CASSYRTSGAGELFF	TGTGCCAGCAGTTACCGGACTAGCGGGGCCGGGGAGCTGTTTTTT
TRBJ1-1	.	TRBD1	TRBV19	CASSTGQGVVTEAFF	TGTGCCAGTAGTACGGGACAGGGGGTGGTCACTGAAGCTTTCTTT
TRBJ2-5	.	TRBD2	TRBV10-3	CAISGGGRETQYF	TGTGCCATCAGTGGGGGCGGGAGGGAGACCCAGTACTTC
TRBJ1-4	.	TRBD1	TRBV2	CASSPGQGATNEKLFF	TGTGCCAGCAGTCCGGGACAGGGGGCGACTAATGAAAAACTGTTTTTT